This is a list of T cell receptor beta chains from one sample in a study of blood T cells in healthy people across ages. From the 5' RACE reads, TCRdb called clonotypes with MiXCR, one entry per CDR3 protein. This sample yields over 1,200,000 distinct CDR3 sequences, of which almost 60% are seen a single time; about 6.3% belongs to the top ten. Sequenced material: blood. The receptor set was obtained from a man aged 18 to 29 in good health. Both conserved end residues are part of each CDR3. The D gene is left open where the match is weak. Only some rows state a clone size, as once, few, many or a class for expanded clones.

D: NA
J: TRBJ1-6
size: NA
V: TRBV6-5
CDR3: CAPGGPSEGSPLHF
DNA: TGTGCCCCCGGTGGACCGTCCGAGGGGTCACCCCTCCACTTT

D: NA
J: TRBJ2-7
size: NA
V: TRBV4-1
CDR3: CASSPVPGPSYEQYF
DNA: TGCGCCAGCAGCCCCGTCCCGGGACCCTCTTACGAGCAGTACTTC

D: TRBD2
J: TRBJ2-1
size: few
V: TRBV29-1
CDR3: CSVLRGLPAGYEQFF
DNA: TGCAGCGTCCTTCGGGGACTACCCGCGGGTTATGAGCAGTTCTTC

D: TRBD2
J: TRBJ2-7
size: NA
V: TRBV29-1
CDR3: CSVGGGTNTYEQYF
DNA: TGCAGCGTTGGCGGGGGGACGAATACCTACGAGCAGTACTTC

D: TRBD1
J: TRBJ2-7
size: few
V: TRBV12-3/TRBV12-4
CDR3: CASSFFGQGQEQYF
DNA: TGTGCCAGCAGTTTTTTTGGACAGGGGCAGGAGCAGTACTTC

D: NA
J: TRBJ2-7
size: many
V: TRBV6-5
CDR3: CASRAGYEQYF
DNA: TGCGCCAGCAGAGCGGGCTACGAGCAGTACTTC

D: TRBD2
J: TRBJ2-7
size: NA
V: TRBV20-1
CDR3: CSAALGTSGAYEQYF
DNA: TGCAGTGCCGCCCTAGGTACTAGCGGAGCGTACGAGCAGTACTTC

D: NA
J: TRBJ2-7
size: NA
V: TRBV12-3/TRBV12-4
CDR3: CASSFVGSHRYEQYF
DNA: TGTGCCAGCAGTTTCGTAGGCAGCCACCGCTACGAGCAGTACTTC

D: NA
J: TRBJ1-1
size: few
V: TRBV5-1
CDR3: CASRATGTGNTEAFF
DNA: TGCGCCAGCAGAGCTACCGGGACGGGGAACACTGAAGCTTTCTTT

D: TRBD1
J: TRBJ2-7
size: NA
V: TRBV10-3
CDR3: CAISDWGDRAPYEQYF
DNA: TGTGCCATCAGTGACTGGGGTGACAGGGCCCCCTACGAGCAGTACTTC

D: NA
J: TRBJ2-3
size: few
V: TRBV18
CDR3: CASSPPTGYGSTAQYF
DNA: TGTGCCAGCTCACCACCCACGGGATACGGGAGTACCGCGCAGTATTTT

D: TRBD1
J: TRBJ1-1
size: NA
V: TRBV28
CDR3: CASREGALPEAFF
DNA: TGTGCCAGCAGAGAGGGGGCGCTCCCTGAAGCTTTCTTT

D: NA
J: TRBJ2-3
size: few
V: TRBV6-2/TRBV6-3
CDR3: CASRTPEGPDTQYF
DNA: TGTGCCAGCAGAACCCCGGAGGGACCAGATACGCAGTATTTT

D: TRBD1
J: TRBJ1-1
size: NA
V: TRBV20-1
CDR3: CSARLDREGPRRFF
DNA: TGCAGTGCAAGACTCGACAGGGAGGGGCCCAGACGTTTCTTT

D: TRBD1
J: TRBJ2-7
size: NA
V: TRBV20-1
CDR3: CSARQGARSLYEQYF
DNA: TGCAGTGCTAGGCAGGGGGCACGGAGCCTATACGAGCAGTACTTC

D: TRBD1
J: TRBJ1-2
size: NA
V: TRBV28
CDR3: CASSLWDREWYTF
DNA: TGTGCCAGCAGTTTATGGGACAGGGAATGGTACACCTTC

D: NA
J: TRBJ1-4
size: NA
V: TRBV2
CDR3: CASSRDGENEKLFF
DNA: TGTGCCAGCAGCAGGGACGGGGAAAATGAAAAACTGTTTTTT

D: NA
J: TRBJ2-7
size: NA
V: TRBV5-1
CDR3: CASSLTWDRSTGEQYF
DNA: TGCGCCAGCAGCTTGACGTGGGACCGGAGTACTGGCGAGCAGTACTTC

D: TRBD2
J: TRBJ2-7
size: NA
V: TRBV20-1
CDR3: CSARPQGGLAFYEQYF
DNA: TGCAGTGCTAGGCCCCAGGGGGGACTAGCGTTTTACGAGCAGTACTTC

D: NA
J: TRBJ1-6
size: NA
V: TRBV27
CDR3: CASRVQAGDNSPLHF
DNA: TGTGCCAGCAGGGTCCAGGCGGGGGATAATTCACCCCTCCACTTT

D: NA
J: TRBJ2-7
size: NA
V: TRBV4-1
CDR3: CASSQVWGGASYEQYF
DNA: TGCGCCAGCAGCCAAGTTTGGGGGGGGGCCTCCTACGAGCAGTACTTC

D: TRBD2
J: TRBJ2-1
size: few
V: TRBV5-1
CDR3: CASRGLLLAGERYNEQFF
DNA: TGCGCCAGCAGAGGGCTACTACTAGCGGGAGAACGCTACAATGAGCAGTTCTTC

D: TRBD2
J: TRBJ2-7
size: few
V: TRBV6-5
CDR3: CASSEAGGSSYEQYF
DNA: TGTGCCAGCAGCGAAGCGGGGGGCAGCTCCTACGAGCAGTACTTC

D: NA
J: TRBJ2-4
size: NA
V: TRBV15
CDR3: CATSRLSYQVLAKNIQYF
DNA: TGTGCCACCAGCAGACTATCATATCAGGTTCTAGCCAAAAACATTCAGTACTTC

D: NA
J: TRBJ1-2
size: NA
V: TRBV20-1
CDR3: CSARDGAGEVGYTF
DNA: TGCAGTGCTAGAGATGGGGCCGGGGAAGTTGGCTACACCTTC

D: NA
J: TRBJ2-7
size: NA
V: TRBV28
CDR3: CASSSNPNSNYEQYF
DNA: TGTGCCAGCAGTTCCAATCCCAACAGCAACTACGAGCAGTACTTC

D: TRBD2
J: TRBJ2-7
size: few
V: TRBV7-9
CDR3: CASSSVRDYPYEQYF
DNA: TGTGCCAGCAGCTCCGTCCGGGACTACCCCTACGAGCAGTACTTC

D: NA
J: TRBJ2-5
size: NA
V: TRBV20-1
CDR3: CSARKTRYQETQYF
DNA: TGCAGTGCTAGAAAGACTAGGTACCAAGAGACCCAGTACTTC

D: NA
J: TRBJ2-7
size: once
V: TRBV4-2
CDR3: CASSLRDIDNEQYF
DNA: TGTGCCAGCAGCCTCCGGGACATCGACAATGAGCAGTACTTC

D: TRBD1
J: TRBJ2-5
size: NA
V: TRBV29-1
CDR3: CSVATGVQETQYF
DNA: TGCAGCGTTGCGACAGGGGTTCAAGAGACCCAGTACTTC

D: TRBD1
J: TRBJ2-5
size: NA
V: TRBV7-2
CDR3: CASSVERGRETQYF
DNA: TGTGCCAGCAGCGTAGAAAGGGGGCGAGAGACCCAGTACTTC

D: NA
J: TRBJ2-5
size: few
V: TRBV6-5
CDR3: CASSGQRETQYF
DNA: TGTGCCAGCAGTGGACAGAGGGAGACCCAGTACTTC

D: TRBD1
J: TRBJ2-3
size: NA
V: TRBV20-1
CDR3: CSAKQGAHPYF
DNA: TGCAGTGCTAAACAGGGGGCTCATCCGTATTTT

D: NA
J: TRBJ2-1
size: NA
V: TRBV25-1
CDR3: CASSPPGLYRGYEQFF
DNA: TGTGCCAGCAGTCCACCGGGACTTTACCGGGGCTACGAGCAGTTCTTC

D: NA
J: TRBJ2-3
size: NA
V: TRBV5-1
CDR3: CASSSSWPGTDTQYF
DNA: TGCGCCAGCAGCTCCTCTTGGCCAGGGACAGATACGCAGTATTTT

D: NA
J: TRBJ1-2
size: NA
V: TRBV6-1
CDR3: CASSEVWTAKNYGYTF
DNA: TGTGCCAGCAGTGAAGTTTGGACAGCGAAGAACTATGGCTACACCTTC

D: NA
J: TRBJ1-1
size: NA
V: TRBV25-1
CDR3: CASSDLFEAFF
DNA: TGTGCCAGCAGTGACCTTTTTGAAGCTTTCTTT

D: TRBD1
J: TRBJ2-7
size: once
V: TRBV12-3/TRBV12-4
CDR3: CASREPGQGHEQYF
DNA: TGTGCCAGCAGAGAGCCGGGACAGGGTCATGAGCAGTACTTC

D: NA
J: TRBJ2-7
size: once
V: TRBV20-1
CDR3: CSAPSGDYEQYF
DNA: TGCAGTGCCCCGAGCGGTGATTACGAGCAGTACTTC

D: NA
J: TRBJ1-1
size: few
V: TRBV6-6
CDR3: CASDRPEAFF
DNA: TGTGCCAGCGATAGGCCTGAAGCTTTCTTT

D: NA
J: TRBJ2-7
size: NA
V: TRBV11-2
CDR3: CASRSGSQNYEQYF
DNA: TGTGCCAGCAGATCGGGCAGCCAGAATTACGAGCAGTACTTC

D: TRBD1
J: TRBJ2-7
size: NA
V: TRBV28
CDR3: CASPGQGAWQYF
DNA: TGTGCCAGCCCGGGACAGGGGGCTTGGCAGTACTTC

D: NA
J: TRBJ2-1
size: NA
V: TRBV7-2
CDR3: CASSVAPSNEQFF
DNA: TGTGCCAGCAGCGTAGCCCCATCCAATGAGCAGTTCTTC

D: TRBD2
J: TRBJ2-1
size: few
V: TRBV7-2
CDR3: CASSLMASGRSYNEQFF
DNA: TGTGCCAGCAGCCTCATGGCTAGCGGGAGATCCTACAATGAGCAGTTCTTC

D: NA
J: TRBJ1-1
size: few
V: TRBV29-1
CDR3: CSVVEGGPEAFF
DNA: TGCAGCGTTGTTGAAGGAGGCCCGGAAGCTTTCTTT

D: NA
J: TRBJ2-1
size: few
V: TRBV29-1
CDR3: CSADVDNYNEQFF
DNA: TGCAGCGCAGACGTGGACAATTACAATGAGCAGTTCTTC

D: NA
J: TRBJ1-2
size: NA
V: TRBV15
CDR3: CATSRDPTGQGFPYGHTF
DNA: TGTGCCACCAGCAGAGATCCGACGGGGCAGGGGTTCCCTTATGGCCACACCTTC